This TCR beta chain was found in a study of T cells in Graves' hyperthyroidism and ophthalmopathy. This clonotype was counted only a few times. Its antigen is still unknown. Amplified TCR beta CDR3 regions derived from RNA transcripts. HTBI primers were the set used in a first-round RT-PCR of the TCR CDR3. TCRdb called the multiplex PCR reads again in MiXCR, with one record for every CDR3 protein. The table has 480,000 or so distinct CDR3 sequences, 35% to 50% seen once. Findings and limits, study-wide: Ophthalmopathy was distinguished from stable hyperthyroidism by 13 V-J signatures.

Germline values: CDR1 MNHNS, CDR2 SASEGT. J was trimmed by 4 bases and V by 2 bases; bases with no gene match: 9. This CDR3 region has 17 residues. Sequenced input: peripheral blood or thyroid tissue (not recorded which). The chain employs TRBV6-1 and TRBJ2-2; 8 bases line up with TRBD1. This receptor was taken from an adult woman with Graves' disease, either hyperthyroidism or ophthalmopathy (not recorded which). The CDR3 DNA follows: TGTGCCAGCAGTGAATGGGGACAGGCGACAATCACCGGGGAGCTGTTTTTT. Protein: CASSEWGQATITGELFF.